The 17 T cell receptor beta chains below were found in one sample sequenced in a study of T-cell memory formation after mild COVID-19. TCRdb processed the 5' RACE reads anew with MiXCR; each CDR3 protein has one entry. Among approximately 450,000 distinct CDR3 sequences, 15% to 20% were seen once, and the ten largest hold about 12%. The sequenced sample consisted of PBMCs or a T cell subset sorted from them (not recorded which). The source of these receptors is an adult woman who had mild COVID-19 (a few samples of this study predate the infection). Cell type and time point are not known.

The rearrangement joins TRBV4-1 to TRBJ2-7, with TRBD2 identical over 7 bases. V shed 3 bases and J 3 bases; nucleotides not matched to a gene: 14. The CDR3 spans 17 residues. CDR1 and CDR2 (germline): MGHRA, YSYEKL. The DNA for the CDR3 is TGCGCCAGCAGCCATACCCTACTAGCGCCGGGACGCTACGAGCAGTACTTC. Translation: CASSHTLLAPGRYEQYF.

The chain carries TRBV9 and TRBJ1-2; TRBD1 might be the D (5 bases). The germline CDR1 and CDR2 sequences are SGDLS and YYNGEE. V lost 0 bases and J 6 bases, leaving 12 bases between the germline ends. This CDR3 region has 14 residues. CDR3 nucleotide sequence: TGTGCCAGCAGCGTAGCTCTAGGGGTCGATGGCTACACCTTC. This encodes CASSVALGVDGYTF.

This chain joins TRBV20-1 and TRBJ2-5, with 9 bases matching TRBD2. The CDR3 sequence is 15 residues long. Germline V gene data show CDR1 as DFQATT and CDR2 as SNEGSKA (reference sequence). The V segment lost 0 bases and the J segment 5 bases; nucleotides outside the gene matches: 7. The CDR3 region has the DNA TGCAGTGCTAGAGATCCGCGGGGGGGCGTGGAGACCCAGTACTTC. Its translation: CSARDPRGGVETQYF.

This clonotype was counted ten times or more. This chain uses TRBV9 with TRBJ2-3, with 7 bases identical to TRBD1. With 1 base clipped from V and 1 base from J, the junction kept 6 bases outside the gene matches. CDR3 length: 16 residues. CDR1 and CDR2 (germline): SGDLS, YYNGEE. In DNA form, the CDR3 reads TGTGCCAGCAGCGTAAACAGGGGTTCCGGCACAGATACGCAGTATTTT. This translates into CASSVNRGSGTDTQYF.

The CDR3 reads CASSSQGARGYTF. DNA of the CDR3: TGTGCCAGCAGCTCCCAGGGGGCGCGTGGCTACACCTTC. The chain carries TRBV7-2 and TRBJ1-2; 8 nucleotides align to TRBD1. The V segment lost 4 bases and the J segment 7 bases; nucleotides outside the gene matches: 5. The germline V gene encodes CDR1 SGHTA and CDR2 FQGNSA. CDR3 length: 13 residues.

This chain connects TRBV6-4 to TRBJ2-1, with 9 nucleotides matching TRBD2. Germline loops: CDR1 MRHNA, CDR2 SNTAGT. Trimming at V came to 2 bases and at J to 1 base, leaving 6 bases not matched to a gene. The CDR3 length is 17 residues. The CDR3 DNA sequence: TGTGCCAGCAGTGACGAATACCTAGCGGGGTCCTACAATGAGCAGTTCTTC. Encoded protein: CASSDEYLAGSYNEQFF.

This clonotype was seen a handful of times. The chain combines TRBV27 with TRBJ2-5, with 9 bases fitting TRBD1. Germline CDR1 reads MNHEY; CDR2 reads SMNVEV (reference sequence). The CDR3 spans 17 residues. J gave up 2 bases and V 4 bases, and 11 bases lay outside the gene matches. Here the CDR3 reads CASSSPLQGAGQETQYF. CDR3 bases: TGTGCCAGCAGTTCCCCGCTACAGGGGGCTGGTCAAGAGACCCAGTACTTC.

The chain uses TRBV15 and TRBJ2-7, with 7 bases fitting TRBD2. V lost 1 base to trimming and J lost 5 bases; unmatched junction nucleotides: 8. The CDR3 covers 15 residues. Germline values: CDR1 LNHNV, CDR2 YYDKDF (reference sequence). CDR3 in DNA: TGTGCCACCAGCAGAGTGGCGGGAGTCAGCCACGAGCAGTACTTC. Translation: CATSRVAGVSHEQYF.

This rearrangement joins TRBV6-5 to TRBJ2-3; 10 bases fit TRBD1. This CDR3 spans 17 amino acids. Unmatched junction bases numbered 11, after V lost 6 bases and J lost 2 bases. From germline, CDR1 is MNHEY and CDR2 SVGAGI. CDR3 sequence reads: CASRVADRGFLTDTQYF. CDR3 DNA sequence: TGTGCCAGCAGAGTGGCGGACAGGGGGTTTCTCACAGATACGCAGTATTTT.

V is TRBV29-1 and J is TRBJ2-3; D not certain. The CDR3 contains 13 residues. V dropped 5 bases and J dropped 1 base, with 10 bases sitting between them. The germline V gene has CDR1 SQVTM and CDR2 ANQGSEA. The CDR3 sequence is CSVITIRTDTQYF. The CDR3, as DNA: TGCAGCGTTATAACAATTCGCACAGATACGCAGTATTTT.

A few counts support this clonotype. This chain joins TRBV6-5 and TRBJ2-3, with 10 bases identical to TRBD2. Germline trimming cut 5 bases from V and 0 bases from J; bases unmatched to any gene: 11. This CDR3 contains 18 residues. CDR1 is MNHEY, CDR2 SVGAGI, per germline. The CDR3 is CASSPIAGGGESTDTQYF. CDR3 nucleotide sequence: TGTGCCAGCAGTCCGATAGCGGGAGGCGGTGAAAGCACAGATACGCAGTATTTT.

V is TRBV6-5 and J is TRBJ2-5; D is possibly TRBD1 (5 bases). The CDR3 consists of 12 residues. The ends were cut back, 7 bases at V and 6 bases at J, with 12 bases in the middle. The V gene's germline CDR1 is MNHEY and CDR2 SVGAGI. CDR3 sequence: CASKRQGQTQYF. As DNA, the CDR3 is TGTGCCAGCAAGAGGCAGGGCCAGACCCAGTACTTC.

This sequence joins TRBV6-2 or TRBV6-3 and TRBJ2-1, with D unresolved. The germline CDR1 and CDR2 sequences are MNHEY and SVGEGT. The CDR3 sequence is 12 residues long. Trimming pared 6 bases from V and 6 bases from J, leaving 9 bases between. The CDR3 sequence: CASSRRLNEQFF. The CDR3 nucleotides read TGTGCCAGCAGCCGGAGACTCAATGAGCAGTTCTTC.

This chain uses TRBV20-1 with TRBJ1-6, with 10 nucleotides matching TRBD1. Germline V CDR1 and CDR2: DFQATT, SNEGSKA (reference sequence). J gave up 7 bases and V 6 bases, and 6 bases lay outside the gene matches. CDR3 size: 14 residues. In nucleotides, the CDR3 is TGCAGTGCCGTCGCGGGACAGGGGAATTCACCCCTCCACTTT. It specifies CSAVAGQGNSPLHF.

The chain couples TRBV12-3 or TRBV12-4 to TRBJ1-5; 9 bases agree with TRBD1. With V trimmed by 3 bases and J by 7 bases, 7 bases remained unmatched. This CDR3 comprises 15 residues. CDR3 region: CASSFSGTGRQPQHF. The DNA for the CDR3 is TGTGCCAGCAGTTTTTCCGGGACAGGGAGGCAGCCCCAGCATTTT.

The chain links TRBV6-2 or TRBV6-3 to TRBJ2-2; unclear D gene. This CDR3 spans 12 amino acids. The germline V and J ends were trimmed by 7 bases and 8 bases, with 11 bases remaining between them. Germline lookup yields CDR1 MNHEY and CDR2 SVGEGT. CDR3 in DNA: TGTGCCAGCACTGCCTTTCCAGGGGAGCTGTTTTTT. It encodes CASTAFPGELFF.

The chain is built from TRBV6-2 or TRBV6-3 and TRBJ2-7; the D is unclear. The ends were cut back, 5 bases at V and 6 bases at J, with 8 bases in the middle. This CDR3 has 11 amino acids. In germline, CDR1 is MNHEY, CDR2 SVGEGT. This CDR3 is CASSERREQYF. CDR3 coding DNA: TGTGCCAGCAGTGAGAGGCGCGAGCAGTACTTC.